This T cell receptor (beta chain) was retrieved from a study of blood T cell repertoires in COVID-19. Seattle's enrolled individuals joined amid active infection and were then monitored longitudinally. This CDR3 is built from 13 residues. Germline CDR1 and CDR2: GTSNPN and SVGIG (reference sequence). V lost 3 bases and J lost 3; bases outside the gene matches: 4. Under the authors' procedure: Amplifying reference gene primers gave estimates of nucleated cell counts. The data were produced by immunoSEQ multiplex PCR, yet TCRdb's version contains in-frame clones alone and is incomplete. V, J and clone size are taken as reported in that table, and D and trimming were inferred from the DNA itself. The sample has roughly 120,000 clones; about 90% are singletons.

This receptor was taken from a man in his fifties or sixties with COVID-19, enrolled during active disease. The chain carries TRBV30 and TRBJ2-7; 8 bases map to TRBD2. Sequencing used peripheral blood. The CDR3 region has the DNA TGTGCCTGGAGCGCAACTAGCGGCTACGAGCAGTACTTC. It encodes CAWSATSGYEQYF.